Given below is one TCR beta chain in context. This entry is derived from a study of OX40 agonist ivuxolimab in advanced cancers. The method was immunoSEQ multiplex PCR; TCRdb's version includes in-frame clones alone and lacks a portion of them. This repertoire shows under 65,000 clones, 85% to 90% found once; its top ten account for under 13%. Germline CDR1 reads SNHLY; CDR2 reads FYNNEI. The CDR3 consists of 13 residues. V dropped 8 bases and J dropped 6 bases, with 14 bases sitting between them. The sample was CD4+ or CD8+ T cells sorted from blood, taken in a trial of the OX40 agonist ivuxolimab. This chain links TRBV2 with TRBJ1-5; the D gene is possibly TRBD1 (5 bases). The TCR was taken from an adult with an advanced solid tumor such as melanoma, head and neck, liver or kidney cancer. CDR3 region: CASGRGWGQPQHF. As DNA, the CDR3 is TGTGCCAGCGGAAGGGGCTGGGGTCAGCCCCAGCATTTT.